This is a list of T cell receptor beta chains from one sample in a study of shared clonotypes between healthy human individuals. The table came from immunoSEQ multiplex PCR; TCRdb's copy has only in-frame clones and leaves some out. The table has under 850,000 clones, 92% seen once. Sequencing input: naive CD8+ T cells sorted from blood. These TCRs come from a man aged 25-45 years in good health. Both conserved end residues are part of each CDR3. Each record gives: V gene, D gene, clone size, J gene, CDR3 DNA, CDR3 protein. A D gene is named only where the DNA matches it firmly. Clone size is given for some rows only: seen once, a few or many times, or a class if the clone is expanded.

TRBV28,TRBD1,.,TRBJ1-5,TGTGCCGCCCGGGACAGGGGGATTGGGCCCCAGCATTTT,CAARDRGIGPQHF
TRBV30,TRBD2,once,TRBJ2-7,TGTGCCTGGAGTGCCCTCGGGGGGTACGAGCAGTACTTC,CAWSALGGYEQYF
TRBV11-3,TRBD2,.,TRBJ2-1,TGTGCCAGCAGCGCAACGGGACTAGCGGGTGACAATGAGCAGTTCTTC,CASSATGLAGDNEQFF
TRBV5-1,.,.,TRBJ2-1,TGCGCCAGTATGTCATGGGACAAGGACAATGAGCAGTTCTTC,CASMSWDKDNEQFF
TRBV19,TRBD2,.,TRBJ2-3,TGTGCCAGCTCCGAGGGGGCACTAGCGGGTGACACAGATACGCAGTATTTT,CASSEGALAGDTDTQYF
TRBV5-6,.,.,TRBJ2-5,TGTGCCAGCAGCTTGGTTGGGGAGGAGACCCAGTACTTC,CASSLVGEETQYF
TRBV25-1,.,.,TRBJ2-7,TGTGCCAGCAGGGACCGTTACTACGAGCAGTACTTC,CASRDRYYEQYF
TRBV7-2,.,once,TRBJ2-1,TGTGCCAGCAGCCCTGTGGCAGGGGGGGGTATTATGTTGGATGAGCAGTTCTTC,CASSPVAGGGIMLDEQFF
TRBV5-1,TRBD2,once,TRBJ2-7,TGCGCCAGCAAAAGTGGGAGGGTTACTGGGGCCTTTAGGGACTACGAGCAGTACTTC,CASKSGRVTGAFRDYEQYF
TRBV28,.,.,TRBJ1-2,TGTGCCAGCACCCAATGGGGACGAGGGGGGGCGGGCTATGGCTACACCTTC,CASTQWGRGGAGYGYTF
TRBV7-6,.,.,TRBJ2-7,TGTGCCAGCAGCTTAGTCAGCGGGTTTAGCTCCTACGAGCAGTACTTC,CASSLVSGFSSYEQYF
TRBV28,.,.,TRBJ2-1,TGTGCCAGCAGTCGATCCCGCGAATACAATGAGCAGTTCTTC,CASSRSREYNEQFF
TRBV9,.,.,TRBJ1-4,TGTGCCAGCAGCGGTGCCGGGGGGGCTAATGAAAAACTGTTTTTT,CASSGAGGANEKLFF
TRBV7-9,.,.,TRBJ1-2,TGTGCCAGCAGCTCCGAGGAGGGCGAGCCGGGAGACGACACCTTC,CASSSEEGEPGDDTF
TRBV29-1,TRBD2,.,TRBJ2-2,TGCAGCGCCAGACTAGCGGGAGCCCTAAAGAACACCGGGGAGCTGTTTTTT,CSARLAGALKNTGELFF
TRBV27,.,.,TRBJ2-1,TGTGCCAGCAGAGGAAGGGCCCAAGCCAATGAGCAGTTCTTC,CASRGRAQANEQFF
TRBV4-1,TRBD2,.,TRBJ2-1,TGCGCCAGCAGCCCCGAAATAGCGGGAGTCTACAATGAGCAGTTCTTC,CASSPEIAGVYNEQFF
TRBV7-9,TRBD1,.,TRBJ2-3,TGTGCCAGCAGCTTAGACTGGGACAGGGACACAGATACGCAGTATTTT,CASSLDWDRDTDTQYF
TRBV28,TRBD2,once,TRBJ2-7,TGTGCCAGCAGCCCCCATCCTAGCGGACGTTACGAGCAGTACTTC,CASSPHPSGRYEQYF
TRBV9,TRBD1,.,TRBJ1-2,TGTGCCAGCAGCCTCAACCCTTCCCGGGACAGCTATGGCTACACCTTC,CASSLNPSRDSYGYTF
TRBV4-3,.,.,TRBJ2-7,TGCGCCAGCAGCTCCCTGGCGGGGGCACACGAGCAGTACTTC,CASSSLAGAHEQYF
TRBV18,.,.,TRBJ2-1,TGTGTCAGCTCACCAAAGGTAGTACATGAGCAGTTCTTC,CVSSPKVVHEQFF
TRBV4-1,.,few,TRBJ2-7,TGCGCCAGCAGCCATACATTTGGGTACGAGCAGTACTTC,CASSHTFGYEQYF
TRBV6-5,.,.,TRBJ2-7,TGTGCCAGCAGTTACTCACGGGGCGACGAGCAGTACTTC,CASSYSRGDEQYF
TRBV27,TRBD1,.,TRBJ1-1,TGTGCCAGCAGTTGGGACAGGGGGCTTACTGAAGCTTTCTTT,CASSWDRGLTEAFF
TRBV10-1,.,.,TRBJ2-1,TGCGCCAGCAGTGACAATTTGTACGAGGACAATGAGCAGTTCTTC,CASSDNLYEDNEQFF
TRBV6-6,TRBD1,once,TRBJ1-2,TGTGCCAGCAGCCCCGGGACAGGGCCCTATGGCTACACCTTC,CASSPGTGPYGYTF
TRBV10-3,.,.,TRBJ1-2,TGTGCCCTAGGGGACTCGGACTATGGCTACACCTTC,CALGDSDYGYTF
TRBV5-1,.,.,TRBJ1-3,TGCGCCAGCAGCTTACCACACCGGGACCCGAAAGGAAACACCATATATTTT,CASSLPHRDPKGNTIYF
TRBV27,TRBD2,.,TRBJ2-1,TGTGCCAGCTTGCCACTAGCGGGGAACGTTGAGCAGTTCTTC,CASLPLAGNVEQFF
TRBV7-9,TRBD2,.,TRBJ2-1,TGTGCCAGCAGCCCAGAGACTAGCGAAAGCTACAATGAGCAGTTCTTC,CASSPETSESYNEQFF
TRBV28,TRBD2,.,TRBJ2-7,TGTGCCAGCAGAGAAGCTAGCGGAACCCACGAGCAGTACTTC,CASREASGTHEQYF
TRBV4-1,.,.,TRBJ2-7,TGCGCCAGCAGCCTCCTAGGGGGAAACTCCTACGAGCAGTACTTC,CASSLLGGNSYEQYF
TRBV11-2,.,.,TRBJ2-7,TGTGCCAGCACCATTCAAGGACCTAACTACGAGCAGTACTTC,CASTIQGPNYEQYF
TRBV11-1,TRBD2,.,TRBJ2-7,TGTGCCAGCGGCAGTCGGGTTAGGACGGGAAGCGGGGCATACGAGCAGTACTTC,CASGSRVRTGSGAYEQYF
TRBV28,.,.,TRBJ2-3,TGTGCCAGCAGTTTAGCGGAGTCGTTATTCACAGATACGCAGTATTTT,CASSLAESLFTDTQYF
TRBV19,TRBD2,.,TRBJ2-3,TGTGCCAGTTCCCTAATAGCGGGGATCACAGATACGCAGTATTTT,CASSLIAGITDTQYF
TRBV7-9,.,.,TRBJ2-7,TGTGCCAGCAGTCTAGGGTCCTACGAGCAGTACTTC,CASSLGSYEQYF
TRBV11-2,.,.,TRBJ2-5,TGTGCCAGCAGTCAGTGGTTAGCGGAAATAGAGACCCAGTACTTC,CASSQWLAEIETQYF
TRBV7-8,TRBD2,.,TRBJ2-5,TGTGCCAGCAGCAGGGGACTAGCGGGAGCGGGGCAAGAGACCCAGTACTTC,CASSRGLAGAGQETQYF
TRBV5-1,TRBD1,.,TRBJ1-1,TGCGCCAGCAGCTTCCCCAACAGGGGGACATCCCGCACTGAAGCTTTCTTT,CASSFPNRGTSRTEAFF
TRBV4-1,.,once,TRBJ2-7,TGCGCCAGCAGCCAAGGCACGCGGGGCAGGGTTTACTCCTACGAGCAGTACTTC,CASSQGTRGRVYSYEQYF
TRBV4-3,.,once,TRBJ2-7,TGCGCCAGCAGCCAGATGGGGCAGGGATACGAGCAGTACTTC,CASSQMGQGYEQYF
TRBV7-9,TRBD1,.,TRBJ1-1,TGTGCCAGCAGCTTAGCTGAAAACAGGGGAATTATGAACACTGAAGCTTTCTTT,CASSLAENRGIMNTEAFF
TRBV6-5,.,.,TRBJ2-7,TGTGCCAGCAGTCCGGCTCGCCTGGGAGTGTACGAGCAGTACTTC,CASSPARLGVYEQYF
TRBV18,TRBD1,.,TRBJ2-7,TGTGCCAGCTCACGAAAACAGGGGTTAGGCGAGCAGTACTTC,CASSRKQGLGEQYF
TRBV19,TRBD2,.,TRBJ2-1,TGTGCCAGTAGCCCAACTAGCGGGACTTACAATGAGCAGTTCTTC,CASSPTSGTYNEQFF
TRBV7-6,.,.,TRBJ2-3,TGTGCCAGCAGCAGCGGACCCCTCATGAATACGCAGTATTTT,CASSSGPLMNTQYF
TRBV11-2,.,.,TRBJ2-7,TGTGCCAGCAGCCCTACCGGGCCTTTCTACGAGCAGTACTTC,CASSPTGPFYEQYF
TRBV27,.,.,TRBJ2-1,TGTGCCAGCAGTTTGGGTGGGAGGTACAATGAGCAGTTCTTC,CASSLGGRYNEQFF
TRBV5-1,TRBD2,.,TRBJ2-7,TGCGCCAGCAGCGGCGCCGGGACTAGCAGTTACGAGCAGTACTTC,CASSGAGTSSYEQYF
TRBV5-1,TRBD1,.,TRBJ1-4,TGCGCCAGCAGCCATGTGGGACAGGGTCATTTAGGTGAAAAACTGTTTTTT,CASSHVGQGHLGEKLFF
TRBV4-3,TRBD1,once,TRBJ2-5,TGCGCCAGCAGCCCGGACAGGACTCAAGAGACCCAGTACTTC,CASSPDRTQETQYF